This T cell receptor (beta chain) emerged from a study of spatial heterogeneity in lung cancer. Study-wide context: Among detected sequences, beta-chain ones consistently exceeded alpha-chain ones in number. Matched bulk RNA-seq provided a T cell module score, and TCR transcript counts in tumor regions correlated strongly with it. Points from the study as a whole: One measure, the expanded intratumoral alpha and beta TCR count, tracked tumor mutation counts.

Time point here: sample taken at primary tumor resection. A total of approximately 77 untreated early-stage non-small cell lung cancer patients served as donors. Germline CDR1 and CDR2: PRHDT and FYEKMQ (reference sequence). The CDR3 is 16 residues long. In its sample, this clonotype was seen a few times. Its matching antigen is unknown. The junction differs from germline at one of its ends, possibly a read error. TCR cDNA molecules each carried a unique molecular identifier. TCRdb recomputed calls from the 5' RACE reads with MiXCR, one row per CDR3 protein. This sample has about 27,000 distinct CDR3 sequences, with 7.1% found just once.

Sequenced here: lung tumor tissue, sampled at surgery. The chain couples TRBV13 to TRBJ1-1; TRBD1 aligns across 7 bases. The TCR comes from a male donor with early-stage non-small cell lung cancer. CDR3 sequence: CASSATGSSLKTEAFF. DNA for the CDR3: TGTGCCAGCAGCGCGACAGGGTCATCTTTGAAAACTGAAGCTTTCTTT. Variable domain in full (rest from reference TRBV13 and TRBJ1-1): AAGVIQSPRHLIKEKRETATLKCYPIPRHDTVYWYQQGPGQDPQFLISFYEKMQSDKGSIPDRFSAQQFSDYHSELNMSSLELGDSALYFCASSATGSSLKTEAFFGQGTRLTVV.